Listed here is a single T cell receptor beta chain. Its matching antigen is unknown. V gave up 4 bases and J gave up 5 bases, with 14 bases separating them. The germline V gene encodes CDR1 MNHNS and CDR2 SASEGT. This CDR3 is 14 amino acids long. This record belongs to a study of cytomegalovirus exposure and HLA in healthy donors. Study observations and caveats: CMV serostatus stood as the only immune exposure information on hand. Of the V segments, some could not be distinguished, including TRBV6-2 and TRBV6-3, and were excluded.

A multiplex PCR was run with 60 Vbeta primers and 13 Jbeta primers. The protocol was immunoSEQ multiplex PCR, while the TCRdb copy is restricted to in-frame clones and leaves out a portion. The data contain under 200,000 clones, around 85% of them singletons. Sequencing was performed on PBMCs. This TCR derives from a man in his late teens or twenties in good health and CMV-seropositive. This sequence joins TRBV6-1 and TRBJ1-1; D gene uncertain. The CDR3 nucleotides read TGTGCCAGCAGTGCGGAGGGCGTAGGTACTGAAGCTTTCTTT. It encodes CASSAEGVGTEAFF.